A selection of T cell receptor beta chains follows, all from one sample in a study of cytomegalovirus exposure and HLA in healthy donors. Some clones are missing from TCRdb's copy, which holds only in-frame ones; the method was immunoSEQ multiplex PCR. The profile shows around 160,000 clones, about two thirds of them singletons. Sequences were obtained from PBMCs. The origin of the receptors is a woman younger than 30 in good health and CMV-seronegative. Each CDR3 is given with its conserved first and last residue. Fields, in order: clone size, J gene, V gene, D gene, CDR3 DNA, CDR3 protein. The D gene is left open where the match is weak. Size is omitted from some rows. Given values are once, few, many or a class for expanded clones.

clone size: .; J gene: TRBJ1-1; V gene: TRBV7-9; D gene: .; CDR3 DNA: TGTGCCAGCAGCCCATTCAGGGAAGCGGGGAACACTGAAGCTTTCTTT; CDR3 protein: CASSPFREAGNTEAFF
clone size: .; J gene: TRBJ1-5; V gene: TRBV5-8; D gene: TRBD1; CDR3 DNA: TGTGCCAGCAGCCGGGGGGACGGGACAGGGATAAATCAGCCCCAGCATTTT; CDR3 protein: CASSRGDGTGINQPQHF
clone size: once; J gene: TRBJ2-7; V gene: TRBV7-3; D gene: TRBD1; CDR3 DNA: TGTGCCAGCAGCTTGGGACAGGGGGCCTACGAGCAGTACTTC; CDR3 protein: CASSLGQGAYEQYF
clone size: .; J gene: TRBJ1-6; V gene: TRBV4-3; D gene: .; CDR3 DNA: TGCGCCAGCAGCCAAGTTTCCGGAGGCAATTCACCCCTCCACTTT; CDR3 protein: CASSQVSGGNSPLHF
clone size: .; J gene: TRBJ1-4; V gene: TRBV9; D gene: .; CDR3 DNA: TGTGCCAGCAGCCCTTGGCCCCCTGAAGAAAAACTGTTTTTT; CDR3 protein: CASSPWPPEEKLFF
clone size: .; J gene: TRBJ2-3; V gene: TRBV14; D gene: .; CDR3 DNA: TGTGCCAGCAGCCAAGCACTAGCAACAGATACGCAGTATTTT; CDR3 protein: CASSQALATDTQYF
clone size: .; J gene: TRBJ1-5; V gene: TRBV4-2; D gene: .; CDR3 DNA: TGTGCCAGCAGCCAAGAGGGGGGGAGCAATCAGCCCCAGCATTTT; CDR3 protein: CASSQEGGSNQPQHF
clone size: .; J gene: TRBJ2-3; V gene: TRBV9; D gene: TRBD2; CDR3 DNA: TGTGCCAGCAGCGCTCTAGCGGGGACCACAGATACGCAGTATTTT; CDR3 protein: CASSALAGTTDTQYF
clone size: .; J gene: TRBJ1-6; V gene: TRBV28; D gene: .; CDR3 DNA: TGTGCCAGCAGTTTATCGCAGGGGAAGGTTTATAATTCACCCCTCCACTTT; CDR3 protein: CASSLSQGKVYNSPLHF
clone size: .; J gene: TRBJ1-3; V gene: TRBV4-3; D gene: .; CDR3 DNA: TGCGCCAGCAGCCAAGATGAGGGTTTCTCTGGAAACACCATATATTTT; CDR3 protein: CASSQDEGFSGNTIYF
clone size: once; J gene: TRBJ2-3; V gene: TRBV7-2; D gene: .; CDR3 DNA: TGTGCCAGCAGCCGCGGGGCCGGTAGGGCGGCAGATACGCAGTATTTT; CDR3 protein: CASSRGAGRAADTQYF
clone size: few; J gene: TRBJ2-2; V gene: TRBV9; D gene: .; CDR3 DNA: TGTGCCAGCAGCGTCGGGGGTAGCCGGACCGGGGAGCTGTTTTTT; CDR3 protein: CASSVGGSRTGELFF
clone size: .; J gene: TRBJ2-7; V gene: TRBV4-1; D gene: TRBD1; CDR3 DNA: TGCGCCAGCAGTCCAGGACAGGGAAACTACGAGCAGTACTTC; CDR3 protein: CASSPGQGNYEQYF
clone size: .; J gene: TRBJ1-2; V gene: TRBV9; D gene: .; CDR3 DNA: TGTGCCAGCAGCGTGGCCGACAGAAAGAACTATGGCTACACCTTC; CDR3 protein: CASSVADRKNYGYTF
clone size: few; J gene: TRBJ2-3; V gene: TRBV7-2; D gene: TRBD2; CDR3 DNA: TGTGCCAGCCTCGGGAGGGTCACAGATACGCAGTATTTT; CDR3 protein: CASLGRVTDTQYF
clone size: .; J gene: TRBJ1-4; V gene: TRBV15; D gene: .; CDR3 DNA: TGTGCCACCAGCAGAGAAACCATTCGACAGACAACTAATGAAAAACTGTTTTTT; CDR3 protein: CATSRETIRQTTNEKLFF
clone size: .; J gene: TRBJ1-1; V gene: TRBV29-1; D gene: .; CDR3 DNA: TGCAGCGTTGAGGTCCCAGGGGCTTTCTTT; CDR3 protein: CSVEVPGAFF
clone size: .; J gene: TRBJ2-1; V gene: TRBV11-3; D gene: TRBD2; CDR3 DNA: TGTGCCAGCAGCTTAGATTCAAGGACTAGCGCGTACAATGAGCAGTTCTTC; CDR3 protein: CASSLDSRTSAYNEQFF
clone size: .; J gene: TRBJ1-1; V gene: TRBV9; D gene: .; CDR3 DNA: TGTGCCAGCAGTCGCAGGCCTCTCACTGAAGCTTTCTTT; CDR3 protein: CASSRRPLTEAFF
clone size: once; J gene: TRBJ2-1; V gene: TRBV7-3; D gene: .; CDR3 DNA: TGTGCCAGCAGCTTAACCTCCGGGGATAATGAGCAGTTCTTC; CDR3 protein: CASSLTSGDNEQFF
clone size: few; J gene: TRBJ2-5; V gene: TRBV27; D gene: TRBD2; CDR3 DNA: TGTGCCAGCAGTAGAGGAGGGACTAGCGGGAGAGAGACCCAGTACTTC; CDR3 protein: CASSRGGTSGRETQYF
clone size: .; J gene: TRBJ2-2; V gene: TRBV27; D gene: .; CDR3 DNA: TGTGCCAGCAGTTTGAGAAACACCGGGGAGCTGTTTTTT; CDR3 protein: CASSLRNTGELFF
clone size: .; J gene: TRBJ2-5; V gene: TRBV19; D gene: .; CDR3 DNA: TGTGCCAGTAGTAATAGACATCAAGAGACCCAGTACTTC; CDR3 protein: CASSNRHQETQYF
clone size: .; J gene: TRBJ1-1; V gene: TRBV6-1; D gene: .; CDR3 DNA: TGTGCCAGCCGCGGGGGGGAAACTGAAGCTTTCTTT; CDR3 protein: CASRGGETEAFF
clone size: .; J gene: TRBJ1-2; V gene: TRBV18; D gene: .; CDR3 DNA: TGTGCCAGCTCACCACCTATCGGACAAATTGTTAACTATGGCTACACCTTC; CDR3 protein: CASSPPIGQIVNYGYTF
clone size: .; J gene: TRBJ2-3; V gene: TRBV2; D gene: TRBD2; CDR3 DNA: TGTGCCAGCAGGTGGGCTAGCGGGAGCGGGTATACGCAGTATTTT; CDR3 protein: CASRWASGSGYTQYF
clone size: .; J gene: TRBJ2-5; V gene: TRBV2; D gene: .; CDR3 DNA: TGTGCCAGCGAAAACGCCAGGGTAGTCGAGACCCAGTACTTC; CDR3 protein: CASENARVVETQYF
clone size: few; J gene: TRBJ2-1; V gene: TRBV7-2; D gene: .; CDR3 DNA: TGTGCCAGCAGCTTAGACCTAGCCACCTACAATGAGCAGTTCTTC; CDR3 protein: CASSLDLATYNEQFF
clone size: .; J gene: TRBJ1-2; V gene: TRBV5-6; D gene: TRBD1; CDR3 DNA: TGTGCCAGCAGCTTGGTGAGACAGGGGTATGGCTACACCTTC; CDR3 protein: CASSLVRQGYGYTF
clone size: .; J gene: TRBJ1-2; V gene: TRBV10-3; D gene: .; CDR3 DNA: TGTGCCATCAGTGAGTCTACTGCCGGGGGTGTCTATGGCTACACCTTC; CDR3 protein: CAISESTAGGVYGYTF
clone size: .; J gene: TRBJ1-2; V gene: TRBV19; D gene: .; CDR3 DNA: TGTGCCAGTAGTACCGGGGGGGAGTACTATGGCTACACCTTC; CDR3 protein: CASSTGGEYYGYTF
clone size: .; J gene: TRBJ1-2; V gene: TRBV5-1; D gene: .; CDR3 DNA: TGCGCCAGCAGCTCGCATTTTGGGGGGAATGGCTACACCTTC; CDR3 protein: CASSSHFGGNGYTF
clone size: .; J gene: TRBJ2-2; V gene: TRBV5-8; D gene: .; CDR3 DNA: TGTGCCAGCAGCCCCCTCGGCGGGGAGCTGTTTTTT; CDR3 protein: CASSPLGGELFF
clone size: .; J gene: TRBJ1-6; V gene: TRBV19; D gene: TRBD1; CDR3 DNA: TGTGCCAGTAGCGCAGGGGGCTGGGATTCACCCCTCCACTTT; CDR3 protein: CASSAGGWDSPLHF
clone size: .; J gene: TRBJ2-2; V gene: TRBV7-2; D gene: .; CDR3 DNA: TGTGCCAGCAGCTTAGTACTAGTTGGGGCCGGGGAGCTGTTTTTT; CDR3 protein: CASSLVLVGAGELFF
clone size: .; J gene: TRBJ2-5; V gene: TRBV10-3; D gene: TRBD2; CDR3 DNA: TGTGCCATCAGTGAATCTAGCGGGGTACAAGAGACCCAGTACTTC; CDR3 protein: CAISESSGVQETQYF
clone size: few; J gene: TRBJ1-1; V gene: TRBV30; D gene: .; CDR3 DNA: TGTGCCTGGAGTTCCGGGGGTCTGACTGAAGCTTTCTTT; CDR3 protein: CAWSSGGLTEAFF
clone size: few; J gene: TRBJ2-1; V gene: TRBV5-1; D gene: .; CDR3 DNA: TGCGCCAGCAGCCACGGCGGCCTAGCGAACTTATACAATGAGCAGTTCTTC; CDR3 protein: CASSHGGLANLYNEQFF
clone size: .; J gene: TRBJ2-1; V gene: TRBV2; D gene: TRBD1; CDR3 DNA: TGTGCCAGCGAGGGTGGGACAGCCAATGAGCAGTTCTTC; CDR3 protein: CASEGGTANEQFF
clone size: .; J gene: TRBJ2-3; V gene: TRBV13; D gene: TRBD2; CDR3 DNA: TGTGCCAGCAGCCGATTAGCGGGGGCAGATACGCAGTATTTT; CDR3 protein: CASSRLAGADTQYF
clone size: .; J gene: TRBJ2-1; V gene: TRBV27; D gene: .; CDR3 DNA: TGTGCCAGCAGTTCGACAGGAATCTACAATGAGCAGTTCTTC; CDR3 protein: CASSSTGIYNEQFF
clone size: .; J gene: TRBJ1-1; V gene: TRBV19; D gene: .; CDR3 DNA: TGTGCCAGTAGTATAGGTCCCAATGAAGCTTTCTTT; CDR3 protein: CASSIGPNEAFF
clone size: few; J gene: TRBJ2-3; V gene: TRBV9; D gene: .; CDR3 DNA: TGTGCCAGCAGTGTAGGGGAGTTGACAGATACGCAGTATTTT; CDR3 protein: CASSVGELTDTQYF
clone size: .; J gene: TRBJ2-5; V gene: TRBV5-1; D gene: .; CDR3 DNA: TGCGCCAGCAGCTTAACTGCCTCGAGGATACAAGAGACCCAGTACTTC; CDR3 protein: CASSLTASRIQETQYF
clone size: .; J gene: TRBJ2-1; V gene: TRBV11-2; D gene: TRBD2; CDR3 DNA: TGTGCCAGCAGCCCGCCCCGGGAGGCTAGCGGGAGGTACAATGAGCAGTTCTTC; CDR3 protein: CASSPPREASGRYNEQFF
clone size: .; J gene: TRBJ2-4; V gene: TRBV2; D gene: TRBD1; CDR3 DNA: TGTGCCAGCAGCGTTGGACAGGGTCTGACCAAAAACATTCAGTACTTC; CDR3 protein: CASSVGQGLTKNIQYF
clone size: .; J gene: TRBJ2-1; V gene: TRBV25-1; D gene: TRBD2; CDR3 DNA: TGTGCCAGCAGTGAAGCCGGGAGCGGGAACTACAATGAGCAGTTCTTC; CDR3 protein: CASSEAGSGNYNEQFF
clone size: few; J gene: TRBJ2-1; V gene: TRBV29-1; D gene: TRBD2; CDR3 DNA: TGCAGCGTTGAATTAGCTAGCGGGGGGGAGCAGTTCTTC; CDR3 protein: CSVELASGGEQFF
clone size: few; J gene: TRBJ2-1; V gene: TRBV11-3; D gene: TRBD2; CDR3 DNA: TGTGCCAGCAGCTTCGGACTAGCCAGGGGTTTTACCGGGGACAATGAGCAGTTCTTC; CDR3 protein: CASSFGLARGFTGDNEQFF
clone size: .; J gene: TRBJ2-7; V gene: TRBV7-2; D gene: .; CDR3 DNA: TGTGCCAGCAGCTTGCAGGGTTATGTCTACGAGCAGTACTTC; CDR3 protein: CASSLQGYVYEQYF
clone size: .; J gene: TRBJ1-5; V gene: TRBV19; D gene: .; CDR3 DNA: TGTGCCAGTAGTGCCACAGGGAGGGGGCAGCCCCAGCATTTT; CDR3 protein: CASSATGRGQPQHF
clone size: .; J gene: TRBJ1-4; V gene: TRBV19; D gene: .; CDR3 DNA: TGTGCCAGTACGGGCAGGGGAAAAGAAAAACTGTTTTTT; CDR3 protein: CASTGRGKEKLFF
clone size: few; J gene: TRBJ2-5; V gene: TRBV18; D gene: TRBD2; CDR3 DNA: TGTGCCAGCTCCCCCGGGAGGGAGACCCAGTACTTC; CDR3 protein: CASSPGRETQYF